Listed below are T cell receptor beta chains from one sample, sequenced in a study of a mutant IDH1 vaccine in newly diagnosed glioma. TCRdb's table, derived via immunoSEQ multiplex PCR, lists solely in-frame clones and lacks some. Here the sample spans some 90,000 clones, around 79% being singletons. Specimen: PBMCs, collected from a glioma patient treated with radiotherapy, temozolomide or both. The receptors originated from a man aged 35 to 55 with glioma. Some clones in this sample may be carry-over from other donors' samples. The CDR3 runs from the conserved cysteine through the conserved F or W. D genes are given only for firm matches.

d_gene	v_gene	j_gene	CDR3nt	CDR3aa
TRBD1	TRBV27	TRBJ2-5	TGTGCCAGCAAAGGACAGGGGGTCGAGACCCAGTACTTC	CASKGQGVETQYF